This TCR beta chain was profiled in a study of cytomegalovirus exposure and HLA in healthy donors. Findings and caveats of the study: Association of a missense DCLRE1C variant with TCR beta V- and J-gene trimming was reported in a later analysis.

Details on this clone: The antigen remains undetermined.

PCR employed 60 Vbeta and 13 Jbeta primers. Profiled with immunoSEQ multiplex PCR; TCRdb holds only in-frame clones, not every one. The sample contains 40,000 or so clones, 90% of which appear only once. The TCR was taken from a woman between 18 and 30 years old in good health and CMV-seronegative. What was sequenced was PBMCs.

The CDR3: CASSYSMGRGYGYTF. CDR3 in DNA: TGTGCCAGCAGTTACTCGATGGGGAGAGGGTATGGCTACACCTTC. The chain uses TRBV6-5 and TRBJ1-2; D ambiguous. The CDR3 has 15 residues. Germline CDR1 is MNHEY and CDR2 is SVGAGI. The V and J ends lost 0 bases and 5 bases respectively, with 13 bases between them.